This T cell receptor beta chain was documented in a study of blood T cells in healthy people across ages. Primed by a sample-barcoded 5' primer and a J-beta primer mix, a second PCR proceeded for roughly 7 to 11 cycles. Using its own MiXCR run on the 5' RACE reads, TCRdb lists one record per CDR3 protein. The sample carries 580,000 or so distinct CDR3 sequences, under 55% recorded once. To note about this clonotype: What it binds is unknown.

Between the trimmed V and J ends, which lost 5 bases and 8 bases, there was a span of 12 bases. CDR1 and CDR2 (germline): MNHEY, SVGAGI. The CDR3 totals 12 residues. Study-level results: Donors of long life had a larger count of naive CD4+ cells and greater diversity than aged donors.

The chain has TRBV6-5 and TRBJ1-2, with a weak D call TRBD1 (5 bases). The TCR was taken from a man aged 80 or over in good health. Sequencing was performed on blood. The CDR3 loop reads CASSLQGGGYTF. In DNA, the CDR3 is TGTGCCAGCAGTCTTCAGGGTGGGGGCTACACCTTC.